The rows below give T cell receptor beta chains drawn from one sample of a study of blood T cell repertoires in COVID-19. Clones were read by immunoSEQ multiplex PCR, and TCRdb kept only the in-frame ones, dropping some. Of about 110,000 clones listed, over 70% are singletons. The sequencing sample was made of peripheral blood. The source of these receptors is a man aged 50 to 59 with acute or convalescent COVID-19. CDR3s include the opening cysteine and the closing phenylalanine or tryptophan. A D gene is named only where the DNA matches it firmly. Part of the rows lack a size; the others show once, few, many or a class for expanded clones.

V	D	size	J	DNA	CDR3
TRBV6-5	-	-	TRBJ2-7	TGTGCCAGCAGTTACGTGGGTCCGAGGGACTTC	CASSYVGPRDF
TRBV6-5	TRBD1	-	TRBJ1-2	TGTGCCAGCAGTCCCCATGACAGGGGGGACTATGGCTACACCTTC	CASSPHDRGDYGYTF
TRBV3-1/TRBV3-2	-	once	TRBJ2-5	TGTGCCAGCAGCGTCCGGGGGTCGGAAGAGACCCAGTACTTC	CASSVRGSEETQYF
TRBV20-1	TRBD1	-	TRBJ1-2	TGCAGTGCTAGTACACAGGGGGAAGCTGGCTACACCTTC	CSASTQGEAGYTF
TRBV9	TRBD1	-	TRBJ1-6	TGTGCCAGCAGCGGAGGACAGGGGTATAATTCACCCCTCCACTTT	CASSGGQGYNSPLHF
TRBV18	TRBD1	-	TRBJ1-1	TGTGCCAGCTCGCGTAAGGGACAGGGCTCAGCTGAAGCTTTCTTT	CASSRKGQGSAEAFF
TRBV11-2	-	medium-sized	TRBJ2-1	TGTGCCAGCAGCTTATGGGGGGTTTGGGGCCGACCTGACAATGAGCAGTTCTTC	CASSLWGVWGRPDNEQFF
TRBV3-1/TRBV3-2	-	-	TRBJ1-1	TGTGCCAGCAGCCAAGGGGGGGACACTGAAGCTTTCTTT	CASSQGGDTEAFF
TRBV29-1	TRBD2	-	TRBJ2-3	TGCAGCGTTGCCCACGGTAGCGGGATCACAGATACGCAGTATTTT	CSVAHGSGITDTQYF
TRBV11-1	-	-	TRBJ1-1	TGTGCCAGCAGCACCGTGGAGAAACGCGGCACTGAAGCTTTCTTT	CASSTVEKRGTEAFF
TRBV5-1	TRBD1	once	TRBJ1-2	TGCGCCAGCAGCTTGGCCGGGACAGGGATAGAGGGCTACACCTTC	CASSLAGTGIEGYTF
TRBV9	TRBD1	-	TRBJ2-3	TGTGCCAGCAGCGTAGCTCTGGGCCGGACAGGGGGCACAGATACGCAGTATTTT	CASSVALGRTGGTDTQYF
TRBV5-1	TRBD1	-	TRBJ1-1	TGCGCCAGCAGAACAGGGGTGAACACTGAAGCTTTCTTT	CASRTGVNTEAFF
TRBV9	TRBD1	-	TRBJ1-6	TGTGCCAGCAGCGTAGAAGAGACAGGGGAGTCACCCCTCCACTTT	CASSVEETGESPLHF
TRBV6-5	-	-	TRBJ1-2	TGTGCCAGCAGTTACCGCGGGGGCGGCTACACCTTC	CASSYRGGGYTF
TRBV24-1	TRBD1	-	TRBJ1-4	TGTGCCACCAGTACAGGGGTTGAAGCTGAAAAACTGTTTTTT	CATSTGVEAEKLFF
TRBV27	-	-	TRBJ1-4	TGTGCCAGCAGAAACGGGAGGTTTAATGAAAAACTGTTTTTT	CASRNGRFNEKLFF
TRBV7-2	-	-	TRBJ1-3	TGTGCCAGCAGCTTAGGATCGGGCAGGGTCGGTGGAAACACCATATATTTT	CASSLGSGRVGGNTIYF
TRBV6-4	TRBD1	-	TRBJ1-6	TGTGCCAGCAGCCGGGACAGGATTACCTCCTATAATTCACCCCTCCACTTT	CASSRDRITSYNSPLHF
TRBV7-9	TRBD1	-	TRBJ1-1	TGTGCCAGCAGCTTATTTTCGACAGGGGCTCACCGAGGCACTGAAGCTTTCTTT	CASSLFSTGAHRGTEAFF
TRBV5-4	-	-	TRBJ1-2	TGTGCCAGCAGCTTGGATACCCCGGTCTATGGCTACACCTTC	CASSLDTPVYGYTF
TRBV11-2	TRBD2	-	TRBJ2-1	TGTGCCAGCAGCTTAGAATTAGCGGGGGGGACCTACAATGAGCAGTTCTTC	CASSLELAGGTYNEQFF
TRBV19	-	few	TRBJ1-6	TGTGCCAGTAGTATTCACACCGAAAATTCACCCCTCCACTTT	CASSIHTENSPLHF
TRBV5-1	-	-	TRBJ2-2	TGCGCCAGCAGCTTGGACGGCAGGTACACCGGGGAGCTGTTTTTT	CASSLDGRYTGELFF
TRBV19	TRBD1	-	TRBJ1-5	TGTGCCAGTAAGGACAGGGAGGGTCAGCCCCAGCATTTT	CASKDREGQPQHF
TRBV6-6	TRBD1	-	TRBJ2-6	TGTGCCAGCAGCCGAATGGGGACAGGGGCGCCTAACTCTGGGGCCAACGTCCTGACTTTC	CASSRMGTGAPNSGANVLTF
TRBV7-3	-	-	TRBJ1-1	TGTGCCAGCAGCCCTGGAGGGAACACTGAAGCTTTCTTT	CASSPGGNTEAFF
TRBV3-1/TRBV3-2	TRBD1	-	TRBJ1-1	TGTGCCAGCAGCCAAGACGGGACAGCGAACACTGAAGCTTTCTTT	CASSQDGTANTEAFF
TRBV19	TRBD1	-	TRBJ1-5	TGTGCCAGTTCAACCCCGGACAGGGCGTCAAGCAATCAGCCCCAGCATTTT	CASSTPDRASSNQPQHF
TRBV27	TRBD1	-	TRBJ1-6	TGTGCCAGCAGTTCGGACAGGGCTTATAATTCACCCCTCCACTTT	CASSSDRAYNSPLHF
TRBV12-3/TRBV12-4	-	-	TRBJ1-2	TGTGCCAGCAGTTTCGCGGGAGGGTATGGCTACACCTTC	CASSFAGGYGYTF
TRBV6-5	-	-	TRBJ2-2	TGTGCCAGCTGTCGGGACACCGGGGAGCTGTTTTTT	CASCRDTGELFF
TRBV28	TRBD1	-	TRBJ1-4	TGTGCCAGCAGTCTGACAGGGTCGAGGGAAAAACTGTTTTTT	CASSLTGSREKLFF
TRBV6-5	TRBD1	-	TRBJ2-2	TGTGCCACCTCGGACAGGGGGCGCATCGGGGAGCTGTTTTTT	CATSDRGRIGELFF
TRBV3-1/TRBV3-2	TRBD2	-	TRBJ2-7	TGTGCCAGCAGCCCCAGCGGGGGGGCCCTCGAGCAGTACTTC	CASSPSGGALEQYF
TRBV2	-	-	TRBJ2-2	TGTGCCAGCAGCCCCTCGTCCGGGGAGCTGTTTTTT	CASSPSSGELFF
TRBV7-2	TRBD2	-	TRBJ2-3	TGTGCCAGCAGCCCAGGACTAGCGGGGGGTCCAGATACGCAGTATTTT	CASSPGLAGGPDTQYF
TRBV6-1	TRBD1	-	TRBJ1-2	TGTGCCAGCAGTGAGACGGGACAGACCTATGGCTACACCTTC	CASSETGQTYGYTF
TRBV2	-	-	TRBJ1-5	TGTGCCAGCCGACAGCTAGGCAATCAGCCCCAGCATTTT	CASRQLGNQPQHF
TRBV3-1/TRBV3-2	TRBD1	-	TRBJ1-1	TGTGCCAGCAGCCCAGGACAGGGGGCGAGCACTGAAGCTTTCTTT	CASSPGQGASTEAFF
TRBV5-1	TRBD1	-	TRBJ2-1	TGCGCCAGCAGCGCAGCAGGGGGCCCTTCCAATGAGCAGTTCTTC	CASSAAGGPSNEQFF